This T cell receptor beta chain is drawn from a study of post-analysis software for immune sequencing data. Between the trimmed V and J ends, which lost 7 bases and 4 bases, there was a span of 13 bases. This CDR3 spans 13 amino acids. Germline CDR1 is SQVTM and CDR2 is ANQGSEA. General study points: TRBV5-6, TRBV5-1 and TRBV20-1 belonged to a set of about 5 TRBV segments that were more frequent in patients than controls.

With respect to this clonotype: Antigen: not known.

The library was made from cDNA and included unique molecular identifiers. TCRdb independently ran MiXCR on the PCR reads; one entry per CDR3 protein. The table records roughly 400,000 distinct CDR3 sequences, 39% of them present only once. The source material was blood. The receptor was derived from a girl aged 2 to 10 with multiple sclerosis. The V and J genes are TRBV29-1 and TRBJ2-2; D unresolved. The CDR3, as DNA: TGCAGCGCCTACGGACCGAGCACCGGGGAGCTGTTTTTT. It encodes CSAYGPSTGELFF.